A single sample is the source of the 20 T cell receptor beta chains below, sequenced in a study of cytomegalovirus exposure and HLA in healthy donors. Researchers ran the PCR with 60 Vbeta and 13 Jbeta primers. TCRdb's table, derived via immunoSEQ multiplex PCR, lists solely in-frame clones and lacks some. The sample consists of about 200,000 clones, 70% to 80% of them appearing once. Specimen: PBMCs. The source of these receptors is a woman aged 25 to 45 in good health and CMV-seronegative.

V and J are TRBV7-9 and TRBJ2-7; 7 bases align to TRBD1. CDR1 and CDR2 (germline): SEHNR, FQNEAQ (reference sequence). The CDR3 has 13 amino acids. V shed 6 bases, J shed 5 bases, and the junction held 7 bases outside the gene matches. The CDR3 protein is CASSKTGIHEQYF. The DNA for the CDR3 is TGTGCCAGCAGTAAGACAGGGATCCACGAGCAGTACTTC.

V gene TRBV5-1 combines with J gene TRBJ2-1; possible D gene TRBD2, 6 bases. The germline V gene has CDR1 SGHRS and CDR2 YFSETQ. V was cut by 6 bases and J by 2 bases, with 15 bases left in between. The CDR3 contains 15 residues. Here the CDR3 DNA reads TGCGCCAGCATGGGGGGAGGAGGAACCTACAATGAGCAGTTCTTC. Translated: CASMGGGGTYNEQFF.

The genes are TRBV6-1 and TRBJ1-2, with 10 bases lining up with TRBD1. This CDR3 region has 17 residues. V lost 4 bases to trimming and J lost 2 bases; unmatched junction nucleotides: 10. Germline assignment: CDR1 MNHNS and CDR2 SASEGT. CDR3 residues: CASSGGHRDRGNYGYTF. For the CDR3, the DNA is TGTGCCAGCAGTGGAGGGCACCGGGACAGGGGAAACTATGGCTACACCTTC.

The genes are TRBV6-1 and TRBJ2-2; D possibly corresponds to TRBD1 (5 bases). CDR1 MNHNS and CDR2 SASEGT come from the germline V gene. The V and J ends lost 3 bases and 3 bases respectively, with 5 bases between them. The CDR3 is 13 amino acids. The CDR3 DNA reads as TGTGCCAGCAGTGACAGGGACACCGGGGAGCTGTTTTTT. This sequence encodes CASSDRDTGELFF.

This clone was picked up a small number of times. V and J are TRBV6-6 and TRBJ2-7, with a possible D match to TRBD1 (6 bases). The V end lost 4 bases, the J end lost 2 bases, and 15 bases lay between the germline ends. Germline V gives CDR1 MNHNY, CDR2 SVGAGI (reference sequence). The CDR3 is made up of 15 amino acids. CDR3 in amino acids: CASSSPDRLTYEQYF. The CDR3 DNA sequence: TGTGCCAGCAGTTCCCCAGACAGGCTAACCTACGAGCAGTACTTC.

V usage is TRBV2 and J usage is TRBJ2-7; D is unclear. This CDR3 has 13 residues. Trimming left V 7 bases short and J 3 bases short, with 13 bases between. Per germline, CDR1 SNHLY and CDR2 FYNNEI. DNA for the CDR3: TGTGCCAGCAATCCATCAGTCAGCTACGAGCAGTACTTC. Translating gives CASNPSVSYEQYF.

The chain is built from TRBV5-1 and TRBJ2-3; D may be TRBD2 (6 bases). The germline gives CDR1 SGHRS, CDR2 YFSETQ. The V and J ends lost 5 bases and 2 bases respectively, with 15 bases between them. The CDR3 has 15 amino acids. The CDR3 spells CASSLADFYTDTQYF. CDR3 DNA: TGCGCCAGCAGTTTAGCGGACTTCTACACAGATACGCAGTATTTT.

The CDR3 nucleotides read TGTGCCAGCAGCCAAGGGACAGGGGTGTGGGAGGAGCAGTACTTC. It is translated as CASSQGTGVWEEQYF. This chain connects TRBV4-2 to TRBJ2-7; 9 bases map to TRBD1. V lost 1 base and J lost 7; bases outside the gene matches: 8. CDR1 and CDR2 (germline): LGHNA, YNFKEQ. CDR3 length equals 15 residues.

This clone was counted a single time. The rearrangement uses TRBV5-8 and TRBJ2-5; 8 positions match TRBD2. The J call may be mistaken, given a closer DNA end match to TRBJ2-7. The length of the CDR3 is 15 residues. Per germline, CDR1 SGHTS and CDR2 YDEGEE. The CDR3 is CASSTAGREVYEQYF. The CDR3 DNA follows: TGTGCCAGCAGCACGGCGGGGCGGGAGGTGTACGAGCAGTACTTC.

This chain links TRBV7-2 with TRBJ2-4; unclear D gene. Trimming took 1 base from V and 3 from J, leaving 16 bases between them. The germline V gene has CDR1 SGHTA and CDR2 FQGNSA. There are 17 residues in the CDR3. DNA of the CDR3: TGTGCCAGCAGCTTAGAAGGAGTGACGTTTGGCAAAAACATTCAGTACTTC. It translates to CASSLEGVTFGKNIQYF.

V is TRBV9 and J is TRBJ2-3; 7 nucleotides agree with TRBD2. After removal of 0 bases from V and 2 bases from J, the junction contained 6 bases not matched to a gene. Germline V gene sequence: CDR1 SGDLS, CDR2 YYNGEE. The CDR3 covers 16 residues. The CDR3 protein is CASSVAAGETTDTQYF. The CDR3 nucleotides read TGTGCCAGCAGCGTAGCGGCGGGGGAAACCACAGATACGCAGTATTTT.

The J gene is TRBJ1-2, the V gene TRBV6-1, with D unresolved. The CDR3 is 13 residues long. The germline V and J ends were trimmed by 5 bases and 3 bases, with 10 bases remaining between them. CDR1 and CDR2 from the germline V gene are MNHNS and SASEGT. The CDR3 DNA follows: TGTGCCAGCAGTCCGGGGTCTGACTATGGCTACACCTTC. Protein: CASSPGSDYGYTF.

This clone was counted a few times. The chain joins TRBV5-6 to TRBJ2-1, with 7 bases aligning to TRBD1. This CDR3 has 13 residues. Trimming at V came to 4 bases and at J to 4 bases, leaving 2 bases not matched to a gene. Germline CDR1 and CDR2: SGHDT and YYEEEE. The CDR3 region is CASSPQGYNEQFF. The DNA for the CDR3 is TGTGCCAGCAGCCCACAGGGGTACAATGAGCAGTTCTTC.

V usage is TRBV6-5 and J usage is TRBJ2-1; 7 nucleotides line up with TRBD1. Germline trimming cut 2 bases from V and 6 bases from J; bases unmatched to any gene: 7. The CDR3 loop spans 15 amino acids. CDR1 and CDR2 (germline): MNHEY, SVGAGI. The CDR3 here is CASSYARQGANEQFF. The CDR3, as DNA: TGTGCCAGCAGTTACGCCCGACAGGGAGCCAATGAGCAGTTCTTC.

This chain connects TRBV7-8 to TRBJ2-3; TRBD2 matches at 7 bases. Germline CDR1 is SGHVS and CDR2 is FQNEAQ. The CDR3 is 13 residues long. V lost 4 bases, J lost 5 bases, and 3 bases stayed unmatched. The CDR3 sequence: CASSYLAGDTQYF. Written as DNA, the CDR3 is TGTGCCAGCAGCTATTTAGCGGGAGATACGCAGTATTTT.

The chain joins TRBV27 to TRBJ2-6; 8 bases line up with TRBD2. Germline-derived CDR1 and CDR2 are MNHEY and SMNVEV (reference sequence). With V trimmed by 7 bases and J by 0 bases, 17 bases remained unmatched. The CDR3 spans 20 residues. CDR3 loop: CASTSKGLAGYLSGANVLTF. DNA of the CDR3: TGTGCCAGCACCTCAAAAGGGCTAGCGGGCTACCTCTCTGGGGCCAACGTCCTGACTTTC.

The CDR3 is CASSHLPGQGWKADTQYF. The DNA of the CDR3 is TGTGCCAGCAGCCATCTCCCGGGACAGGGATGGAAGGCAGATACGCAGTATTTT. V is TRBV4-2 and J is TRBJ2-3, with 9 bases aligning to TRBD1. The germline V gene encodes CDR1 LGHNA and CDR2 YNFKEQ. The CDR3 totals 18 residues. With V trimmed by 3 bases and J by 4 bases, 14 bases remained unmatched.

The V gene is TRBV28, the J gene TRBJ1-5; maybe TRBD1 (5 bases). V shed 7 bases and J shed 3 bases, with 16 bases lying between them. The CDR3 length is 15 residues. From germline, CDR1 is MDHEN and CDR2 SYDVKM. CDR3 region: CASIPRGKINQPQHF. The CDR3 bases are TGTGCCAGCATCCCTCGGGGGAAGATCAATCAGCCCCAGCATTTT.

The CDR3: CASSFSSGTGGIVDTQYF. CDR3 DNA: TGTGCCAGCAGTTTTTCTTCCGGGACAGGGGGAATTGTAGATACGCAGTATTTT. The chain recombines TRBV27 with TRBJ2-3; TRBD1 agrees at 11 bases. CDR3 size: 18 residues. Germline assignment: CDR1 MNHEY and CDR2 SMNVEV (reference sequence). V gave up 3 bases and J gave up 5 bases; unmatched junction bases: 13.

This chain connects TRBV7-9 to TRBJ2-3; D is unclear. CDR3 length equals 14 residues. V was trimmed by 2 bases and J by 6 bases, leaving 12 bases between them. The germline CDR1 and CDR2 sequences are SEHNR and FQNEAQ (reference sequence). The CDR3, as DNA: TGTGCCAGCAGCTTAAGTCAGCAGGTTGATACGCAGTATTTT. Translating it yields CASSLSQQVDTQYF. The full variable domain, its missing parts supplied by reference TRBV7-9 and TRBJ2-3, is DTGVSQNPRHKITKRGQNVTFRCDPISEHNRLYWYRQTLGQGPEFLTYFQNEAQLEKSRLLSDRFSAERPKGSFSTLEIQRTEQGDSAMYLCASSLSQQVDTQYFGPGTRLTVL.